Following are 28 T cell receptor beta chains from one sample sequenced in a study of cytomegalovirus exposure and HLA in healthy donors. PCR primers comprised 60 Vbeta and 13 Jbeta primers. This table comes from immunoSEQ multiplex PCR, and its TCRdb copy is limited to in-frame clones, with some not included. The profile shows about 190,000 clones, 87% of them singletons. The sequencing sample was made of PBMCs. The source of these receptors is a man aged 25-45 years in good health and CMV-seronegative.

This chain joins TRBV5-4 and TRBJ1-1; no definite D call. This CDR3 comprises 15 residues. Trimming pared 4 bases from V and 0 bases from J, leaving 13 bases between. In germline, CDR1 is SGHNT, CDR2 YYREEE (reference sequence). The CDR3, as DNA: TGTGCCAGCAGCCACCGGGGAGGGCTGAACACTGAAGCTTTCTTT. Protein sequence: CASSHRGGLNTEAFF.

In its sample, this clone was seen once. The chain is built from TRBV5-1 and TRBJ2-3; tentative D call: TRBD1 (6 bases). Germline values: CDR1 SGHRS, CDR2 YFSETQ. V was trimmed by 0 bases and J by 2 bases, leaving 10 bases between them. The CDR3 extends over 15 amino acids. CDR3 DNA sequence: TGCGCCAGCAGCTTGGCCGGACAGTACACAGATACGCAGTATTTT. Encoded protein: CASSLAGQYTDTQYF.

J is TRBJ2-2 and V is TRBV27, with no clear D. The CDR3 sequence is 11 residues long. Germline values: CDR1 MNHEY, CDR2 SMNVEV (reference sequence). V was pared by 6 bases and J by 8 bases, with 7 bases between. CDR3 coding DNA: TGTGCCAGCAGGGGCGTGGGGGAGCTGTTTTTT. It translates to CASRGVGELFF.

This chain joins TRBV5-1 and TRBJ1-4, with 10 bases fitting TRBD1. The V gene end was trimmed by 2 bases and the J gene end by 8 bases; junction bases not matched to a gene: 6. The CDR3 sequence is 15 residues long. CDR1 SGHRS and CDR2 YFSETQ come from the germline V gene. For the CDR3, the DNA is TGCGCCAGCAGCTTTCGACAGGGGGCCGGAGAAAAACTGTTTTTT. As protein: CASSFRQGAGEKLFF.

V usage is TRBV27 and J usage is TRBJ1-1; 10 nucleotides agree with TRBD1. CDR1 and CDR2 (germline): MNHEY, SMNVEV (reference sequence). V lost 3 bases, J lost 0 bases, and 13 bases stayed unmatched. The CDR3 is made up of 19 amino acids. CDR3 bases: TGTGCCAGCAGTTTGAGGGGGGGACAGGGGACAAGCTTGAACACTGAAGCTTTCTTT. Its translation: CASSLRGGQGTSLNTEAFF.

V usage is TRBV5-1 and J usage is TRBJ2-1, with 7 bases lining up with TRBD2. Germline V gene lookup returns CDR1 SGHRS and CDR2 YFSETQ. V lost 4 bases to trimming and J lost 4 bases; unmatched junction nucleotides: 8. The CDR3 length is 15 residues. CDR3 amino acids: CASSPGTIGYNEQFF. The CDR3 DNA sequence: TGCGCCAGCAGCCCCGGGACTATAGGATACAATGAGCAGTTCTTC.

The rearrangement joins TRBV18 to TRBJ1-4, with 7 bases lining up with TRBD1. The CDR3 is made up of 16 amino acids. Germline-derived CDR1 and CDR2 are KGHSH and LQKENI. V shed 5 bases, J shed 0 bases, and the junction held 6 bases outside the gene matches. The chain's CDR3 is CASSGQEVATNEKLFF. CDR3 in DNA: TGTGCCAGCTCAGGACAGGAAGTTGCAACTAATGAAAAACTGTTTTTT.

V is TRBV19 and J is TRBJ1-2, with 9 bases lining up with TRBD1. J was trimmed by 4 bases and V by 5 bases; bases with no gene match: 14. CDR1 and CDR2 from the germline V gene are LNHDA and SQIVND (reference sequence). The CDR3 consists of 17 residues. The CDR3 DNA reads TGTGCCAGTAGTCCCTCCCCCAGGACAGGGGCTCTCTATGGCTACACCTTC. Translation: CASSPSPRTGALYGYTF.

This rearrangement joins TRBV10-2 to TRBJ1-2; TRBD1 matches 10 bases. Germline CDR1 WSHSY, CDR2 SAAADI. V lost 5 bases, J lost 7 bases, and 7 bases stayed unmatched. The CDR3 has 14 residues. Here the CDR3 DNA reads TGCGCCAGCAGTTTAGACCGGGACAGGGGTGGCTACACCTTC. It translates to CASSLDRDRGGYTF.

The rearrangement links TRBV5-4 to TRBJ1-1; weak D call: TRBD1 (5 bases). The V gene lost 10 bases and the J gene lost 6 bases, with 19 bases spanning the gap. CDR3 length: 13 amino acids. The germline CDR1 and CDR2 sequences are SGHNT and YYREEE (reference sequence). CDR3 coding DNA: TGTGCCTCTGGGGACGGGGGGAAGGCTGAAGCTTTCTTT. Translated: CASGDGGKAEAFF.

The V gene is TRBV28, the J gene TRBJ2-1, with D possibly being TRBD2 (6 bases). The CDR3 has 15 amino acids. V lost 6 bases, J lost 7 bases, and 19 bases lay in between. Germline V gene sequence: CDR1 MDHEN, CDR2 SYDVKM. The DNA for the CDR3 is TGTGCCAGCAGCCCTACTAGCCCCGGTCGTAATGAGCAGTTCTTC. Translation: CASSPTSPGRNEQFF.

The rearrangement links TRBV14 to TRBJ1-1; D might be TRBD1 (6 bases). Germline loops: CDR1 SGHDN, CDR2 FVKESK. The CDR3 sequence is 13 residues long. V shed 4 bases and J shed 5 bases, with 11 bases lying between them. The CDR3 nucleotides are TGTGCCAGCAGCCCACAGGGAGATACTGAAGCTTTCTTT. It codes for CASSPQGDTEAFF. The full variable domain, its missing parts supplied by reference TRBV14 and TRBJ1-1, is EAGVTQFPSHSVIEKGQTVTLRCDPISGHDNLYWYRRVMGKEIKFLLHFVKESKQDESGMPNNRFLAERTGGTYSTLKVQPAELEDSGVYFCASSPQGDTEAFFGQGTRLTVV.

This clone was observed a single time. The chain couples TRBV28 to TRBJ2-1; 7 bases agree with TRBD2. CDR3 size: 17 residues. The germline gives CDR1 MDHEN, CDR2 SYDVKM. J lost 0 bases, V lost 7 bases, and 12 bases had no gene match. Here the CDR3 reads CASTTGGIESSYNEQFF. The CDR3 bases are TGTGCCAGCACCACCGGGGGGATTGAGAGCTCCTACAATGAGCAGTTCTTC.

V gene TRBV4-1 combines with J gene TRBJ2-3; 12 bases are shared with TRBD2. The CDR3 contains 17 residues. Looked up from germline, CDR1 is MGHRA and CDR2 is YSYEKL. J was trimmed by 0 bases and V by 4 bases; bases with no gene match: 5. The CDR3, as DNA: TGCGCCAGCAGCCGACTAGCGGGAGCATCTAGCACAGATACGCAGTATTTT. Translated, it gives CASSRLAGASSTDTQYF.

The CDR3 region has the DNA TGTGCCAGCAGCTTAGATGGGCGGGTAAACATTCAGTACTTC. Residues: CASSLDGRVNIQYF. The chain combines TRBV11-2 with TRBJ2-4; weak D call: TRBD2 (5 bases). V was pared by 0 bases and J by 6 bases, with 9 bases between. Germline V gene data show CDR1 as SGHAT and CDR2 as FQNNGV. This CDR3 region has 14 residues.

For the CDR3, the DNA is TGTGCCAGCAGTGTTAGCGGTCAAGAGACCCAGTACTTC. Amino acid sequence: CASSVSGQETQYF. The chain recombines TRBV2 with TRBJ2-5, with D perhaps matching TRBD2 (6 bases). Germline V gene sequence: CDR1 SNHLY, CDR2 FYNNEI. Between the trimmed V and J ends, which lost 4 bases and 2 bases, there was a span of 8 bases. This CDR3 contains 13 residues.

Concerning this clone itself: Additional DNA sequences in this sample encode the identical CDR3. This chain joins TRBV7-9 and TRBJ2-2; D gene ambiguous. This CDR3 has 14 amino acids. V lost 3 bases to trimming and J lost 2 bases, with 7 bases between them. Germline V gene sequence: CDR1 SEHNR, CDR2 FQNEAQ (reference sequence). The CDR3 DNA reads as TGTGCCAGCAGCTTGGGCGCCAACACCGGGGAGCTGTTTTTT. Encoded protein: CASSLGANTGELFF.

This clone showed up just once. The chain combines TRBV28 with TRBJ2-7, with 8 bases fitting TRBD2. In germline, CDR1 is MDHEN, CDR2 SYDVKM. The V segment lost 5 bases and the J segment 4 bases; nucleotides outside the gene matches: 13. This CDR3 is built from 16 residues. The CDR3 loop reads CASSDLEAGEGYEQYF. DNA for the CDR3: TGTGCCAGCAGTGACCTGGAAGCGGGAGAGGGGTACGAGCAGTACTTC.

The chain has TRBV19 and TRBJ1-4; 9 bases are a match to TRBD1. This CDR3 comprises 16 residues. Looked up from germline, CDR1 is LNHDA and CDR2 is SQIVND (reference sequence). V lost 5 bases and J lost 8; bases outside the gene matches: 12. The CDR3 protein is CASSPSRTGVNEKLFF. DNA for the CDR3: TGTGCCAGTAGTCCCTCTCGGACAGGGGTTAACGAAAAACTGTTTTTT.

This chain joins TRBV25-1 and TRBJ2-7; no clear D. This CDR3 is built from 14 residues. Germline assignment: CDR1 MGHDK and CDR2 SYGVNS. Trimming took off 0 bases at V and 2 bases at J, with 8 bases between the two ends. The CDR3 protein is CASSEYHRPYEQYF. As DNA, the CDR3 is TGTGCCAGCAGTGAATATCACAGACCCTACGAGCAGTACTTC.

As concerns this clone: The final CDR3 position lacks the conserved phenylalanine or tryptophan, pointing to a likely read error. It is unclear where the CDR3 begins or ends on the DNA, so no DNA is shown, and the CDR3 is as TCRdb lists it. The gene calls are TRBV28 and TRBJ1-1; TRBD1, as called in the table, went unchecked against the DNA. Termini included, the CDR3 measures 13 amino acids. CDR1 and CDR2 from the germline V gene are MDHEN and SYDVKM. The chain's CDR3 is CASSRRTGGVVGS.

The V gene is TRBV9, the J gene TRBJ2-1; 7 positions match TRBD1. V shed 0 bases and J 5 bases; nucleotides not matched to a gene: 14. Germline lookup yields CDR1 SGDLS and CDR2 YYNGEE. This CDR3 is built from 18 residues. CDR3 coding DNA: TGTGCCAGCAGCGTAGGGACCGGGACAGCTCATTTTCACAATGAGCAGTTCTTC. Amino acids: CASSVGTGTAHFHNEQFF.

A word on this clone: The CDR3 does not close with the conserved phenylalanine or tryptophan, likely indicating a read error. The chain couples TRBV29-1 to TRBJ1-1; D ambiguous. CDR1 SQVTM and CDR2 ANQGSEA come from the germline V gene. V was shortened by 4 bases and J by 4 bases, with 10 bases between the two germline ends. The CDR3 is 12 amino acids. The CDR3 DNA reads TGCAGCGTTGTCGAGGTGGCCACTGAAGCTTTCCTT. Translation gives CSVVEVATEAFL.

The chain employs TRBV5-1 and TRBJ2-1; 11 bases map to TRBD2. From germline, CDR1 is SGHRS and CDR2 YFSETQ. Unmatched junction bases numbered 9, after V lost 2 bases and J lost 8 bases. This CDR3 has 16 residues. The CDR3 nucleotides read TGCGCCAGCAGCTTCGTGATAGCGGGAGGGAGCGATGAGCAGTTCTTC. Protein: CASSFVIAGGSDEQFF.

This chain links TRBV29-1 with TRBJ1-1; possibly TRBD1 for D (6 bases). This CDR3 is built from 14 residues. Trimming removed 4 bases from V and 0 bases from J, with 12 bases in between. Germline values: CDR1 SQVTM, CDR2 ANQGSEA. Written as DNA, the CDR3 is TGCAGCGTTGCTACCGGGACAATGAACACTGAAGCTTTCTTT. It encodes CSVATGTMNTEAFF.

V gene TRBV5-4 combines with J gene TRBJ2-1; 8 bases are shared with TRBD2. Germline assignment: CDR1 SGHNT and CDR2 YYREEE (reference sequence). The CDR3 runs 15 residues. Losses at the gene ends were 4 bases for V and 9 bases for J; bases not matched to a gene: 12. In DNA, the CDR3 is TGTGCCAGCAGCCTGAGCGGGGGACTTGCCGTTGAGCAGTTCTTC. This codes for CASSLSGGLAVEQFF.

The chain links TRBV27 to TRBJ2-7; 11 bases agree with TRBD1. Trimming at V came to 6 bases and at J to 5 bases, leaving 9 bases not matched to a gene. This CDR3 spans 15 amino acids. Germline CDR1 MNHEY, CDR2 SMNVEV (reference sequence). The CDR3 nucleotides are TGTGCCAGCAGCCTAAGGACAGGGGGCGGGAACGAGCAGTACTTC. Amino acids: CASSLRTGGGNEQYF.

The chain has TRBV5-6 and TRBJ2-7, with D possibly TRBD2 on 6 matching bases. Germline V lookup: CDR1 SGHDT, CDR2 YYEEEE. CDR3 size: 15 residues. The germline V and J ends were trimmed by 0 bases and 2 bases, with 12 bases remaining between them. Here the CDR3 DNA reads TGTGCCAGCAGCTTGGAGGGACTCGCTACCTACGAGCAGTACTTC. The encoded protein is CASSLEGLATYEQYF.